The source of this T cell receptor (beta chain) is a study of regulatory T cells in long-lasting Graves disease. Study-level information: Persistent cases were those of Graves' disease that involved over 5 years of antithyroid drugs with positive TSH receptor antibodies. Regarding the study as a whole: Shared public clonotypes totalled about 2,800 in persistent patients, compared with just under 1,000 in new patients. Rather than thyroid tissue, only peripheral blood underwent study.

The CDR3 covers 14 residues. Trimming pared 4 bases from V and 2 bases from J, leaving 12 bases between. Germline assignment: CDR1 SGHDT and CDR2 YYEEEE. Arm-PCR of CDR3 regions with iRepertoire HTBI primers generated TCR beta libraries. Per the original data handling: Analysis of the samples identified approximately 63 TRBV and around 15 TRBJ segments. TCRdb independently ran MiXCR on the multiplex PCR reads; one entry per CDR3 protein. The V and J calls and clone size are TCRdb's, not the authors'. Here the sample spans roughly 490,000 distinct CDR3 sequences, approximately 23% being singletons. Time point specified: persistent/refractory GD, antithyroid drugs over 5 years with positive TRAb. There was RNA extracted from PBMCs, and the TCR library was made from it. Details on this clonotype: No antigen is known for it.

J is TRBJ2-5 and V is TRBV5-6, with no clear D. The sequences come from peripheral blood mononuclear cells (PBMCs), collected when the disease was refractory, from a patient treated with antithyroid drugs. This TCR derives from a female donor with Graves disease. The CDR3 DNA is TGTGCCAGCAGCCAAACGTTGACTCAAGAGACCCAGTACTTC. Translating gives CASSQTLTQETQYF. Variable domain in full (rest from reference TRBV5-6 and TRBJ2-5): DAGVTQSPTHLIKTRGQQVTLRCSPKSGHDTVSWYQQALGQGPQFIFQYYEEEERQRGNFPDRFSGHQFPNYSSELNVNALLLGDSALYLCASSQTLTQETQYFGPGTRLLVL.